One and the same sample provided the 8 T cell receptor beta chains below, sequenced in a study of beta chain features in type 1 diabetes. The study, taken as a whole, reports: Among all four CD4+ subsets, Type 1 diabetes patients had TCRB CDR3s that were moderately but significantly shorter.

What was sequenced were expressed TCRB transcripts, since all of the isolated RNA had been reverse transcribed. This table comes from immunoSEQ multiplex PCR, and its TCRdb copy is limited to in-frame clones, with some not included. This table has under 200,000 clones, 8% to 8.5% appearing once. No antigen has been assigned to these receptors. The specimen was central memory CD4+ T cells from blood. These receptors came from a young woman with type 1 diabetes.

This clone was seen more than once but under ten times. CDR3 sequence (DNA): TGTGCCAGCTCACCACAGTCCGAGCGAGTGGAGCAGTACTTC. It yields the protein CASSPQSERVEQYF. The V and J genes are TRBV18 and TRBJ2-7; D not resolved. CDR1 KGHSH and CDR2 LQKENI come from the germline V gene. The V end was cut by 1 base, the J end by 7 bases, with 14 bases between. The CDR3 sequence is 14 residues long.

V is TRBV18 and J is TRBJ2-7; 11 nucleotides line up with TRBD1. CDR3 size: 15 residues. The germline V gene encodes CDR1 KGHSH and CDR2 LQKENI. V lost 0 bases to trimming and J lost 3 bases; unmatched junction nucleotides: 1. CDR3 bases: TGTGCCAGCTCACCACCTGGGACAGGGGGCTACGAGCAGTACTTC. This translates into CASSPPGTGGYEQYF.

The chain has TRBV25-1 and TRBJ2-2; D is unresolved. This CDR3 spans 16 amino acids. Germline CDR1 MGHDK, CDR2 SYGVNS. Trimming stripped 3 bases from V and 7 bases from J, with 18 bases between. In nucleotides, the CDR3 is TGTGCCAGCAGTGACGGCGGCGGAGTCGACGGCGGGGAGCTGTTTTTT. Translating gives CASSDGGGVDGGELFF. Drawing the rest from reference TRBV25-1 and TRBJ2-2, the complete variable domain is EADIYQTPRYLVIGTGKKITLECSQTMGHDKMYWYQQDPGMELHLIHYSYGVNSTEKGDLSSESTVSRIRTEHFPLTLESARPSHTSQYLCASSDGGGVDGGELFFGEGSRLTVL.

This clone was recorded a few times. The V and J genes are TRBV10-1 and TRBJ2-7, with D possibly matching TRBD2 (6 bases). The CDR3 extends over 14 amino acids. The ends were cut back, 6 bases at V and 5 bases at J, with 17 bases in the middle. Germline-derived CDR1 and CDR2 are WNHNN and SYGVQD (reference sequence). The CDR3 coding sequence is TGCGCCAGCAGCCCCGGGACTTCGGTCGACGAGCAGTACTTC. Translation: CASSPGTSVDEQYF.

This sequence joins TRBV5-1 and TRBJ1-2, with a tentative D call TRBD1 (5 bases). V gave up 5 bases and J gave up 6 bases, with 14 bases separating them. The germline V gene has CDR1 SGHRS and CDR2 YFSETQ. The CDR3 sequence is 13 residues long. The CDR3 loop is CASRRQGSDGYTF. The CDR3, as DNA: TGCGCCAGCAGGAGGCAGGGATCGGATGGCTACACCTTC.

The chain couples TRBV5-1 to TRBJ2-5; a weak D match, TRBD1 (6 bases). The germline V gene has CDR1 SGHRS and CDR2 YFSETQ. The CDR3 consists of 14 residues. V shed 2 bases and J shed 5 bases, with 13 bases lying between them. For the CDR3, the DNA is TGCGCCAGCAGCTTTGGGGGCCAGCGGGAGACCCAGTACTTC. This codes for CASSFGGQRETQYF.

This chain links TRBV11-3 with TRBJ2-3; tentative D call: TRBD2 (6 bases). Germline V gene lookup returns CDR1 SGHNT and CDR2 YENEEA. V was clipped by 5 bases and J by 0 bases, with 18 bases between them. The CDR3 runs to 17 residues. CDR3: CASSPGLSRSSTDTQYF. The CDR3 DNA follows: TGTGCCAGCAGCCCCGGACTATCCCGGTCCAGCACAGATACGCAGTATTTT. Using reference TRBV11-3 and TRBJ2-3 for the parts outside the CDR3, the full variable domain is EAGVVQSPRYKIIEKKQPVAFWCNPISGHNTLYWYLQNLGQGPELLIRYENEEAVDDSQLPKDRFSAERLKGVDSTLKIQPAELGDSAVYLCASSPGLSRSSTDTQYFGPGTRLTVL.

This clone was seen a few times. The chain carries TRBV7-8 and TRBJ1-4; 10 bases are a match to TRBD1. Per the germline V gene, CDR1 is SGHVS and CDR2 is FQNEAQ. The trim removed 1 base at V and 6 bases at J, leaving 5 bases unmatched. This CDR3 region has 16 residues. The chain's CDR3 is CASSLVGGQGYEKLFF. The CDR3, as DNA: TGTGCCAGCAGCTTAGTGGGGGGACAGGGGTATGAAAAACTGTTTTTT.